Below, 20 T cell receptor beta chains from the same sample are listed, as sequenced in a study of CD8+ T cells in alopecia areata (dated by TCRdb to the late 2010s). Libraries were built with the immunoSEQ multiplex PCR assay. To provide template for TCR sequencing, every sample had RNA extracted and reverse transcribed into cDNA. Here the immuneACCESS table is served through TCRdb, limited to in-frame sequences with V and J called. Missing clones are a known gap in these copies; in checked studies unresolved V genes cover under half, and the rest lacks a known reason. For this sample, 5,000 to 7,000 clones are listed, none of them singletons. The ten largest clonotypes hold 32% of the sample. Cells from mouse cutaneous lymph nodes were pooled, stained for CD4, CD8alpha, NKG2D, NKG2ACE and other markers, and then sorted on a BD Influx. Sequenced sample: CD8+ T cells sorted from a lymph node. These receptors were taken from a C3H/HeJ mouse with alopecia areata. In terms of MHC, this strain is H2-k.

This clone came up a few times. The gene symbols are mouse symbols. The missing CDR3 end, 4 residues past where the read stops, is filled in from the germline J gene. The V gene is TRBV13-2, the J gene TRBJ1-1, with D possibly TRBD1 on 5 matching bases. V lost 7 bases to trimming and J lost 0 bases, with 10 bases between them. Germline V gives CDR1 NNHNN, CDR2 SYGAGS (reference sequence). This CDR3 is 13 amino acids long. This CDR3 is CASLDSTNTEVFF. The CDR3 DNA, read in part, is TGTGCCAGCCTCGACAGTACAAACACA.

As for this clone: The genes are named according to mouse. The CDR3 extends 4 residues past the end of the read, so its final part is completed from the germline J gene. J is TRBJ2-1 and V is TRBV13-1, with 9 positions matching TRBD2. Germline V lookup: CDR1 NSHNY, CDR2 SYGAGN. With V trimmed by 3 bases and J by 1 base, 5 bases remained unmatched. This CDR3 has 16 residues. CDR3 bases read: TGTGCCAGCAGTGCCCCCACTGGGGGGAACTATGCT. Its translation is CASSAPTGGNYA. The full CDR3 reads CASSAPTGGNYAEQFF.

This clone was found a few times. Gene labels here are mouse ones. Read coverage stops 4 residues before the CDR3 terminus; the germline J gene supplies the remainder. The chain employs TRBV13-2 and TRBJ2-7; TRBD2 matches at 8 bases. The CDR3 contains 16 residues. The V gene end was trimmed by 0 bases and the J gene end by 0 bases; junction bases not matched to a gene: 5. Germline CDR1 NNHNN, CDR2 SYGAGS (reference sequence). The CDR3 bases that were read are TGTGCCAGCGGTGATGCAAGGACTGGGAGCTCCTAT. Its translation is CASGDARTGSSY. The complete CDR3 reads CASGDARTGSSYEQYF.

This clone is medium-sized. Mouse germline and gene names are used. The read gets to within 4 residues of the CDR3 end, and the germline J gene fills in the rest. V is TRBV13-1 and J is TRBJ2-2, with a weak D call TRBD1 (6 bases). The germline V and J ends were trimmed by 0 bases and 1 base, with 7 bases remaining between them. The CDR3 spans 15 residues. The germline V gene encodes CDR1 NSHNY and CDR2 SYGAGN. CDR3 loop: CASSDGQENTGQLYF. The CDR3 bases that were read are TGTGCCAGCAGTGATGGACAGGAAAACACCGGG.

This clone is medium-sized within its sample. Mouse gene names apply. The read finishes 4 residues shy of the CDR3 end, and the germline J gene is used to complete it. V and J are TRBV13-2 and TRBJ2-5, with 7 bases fitting TRBD2. The V gene's germline CDR1 is NNHNN and CDR2 SYGAGS (reference sequence). The CDR3 has 14 amino acids. CDR3 bases read: TGTGCCAGCGGTGATGCAGGGACTGAAGAC. Translating it yields CASGDAGTED. In full, the CDR3 reads CASGDAGTEDTQYF.

This clone has a count of ten or more. Gene names are mouse gene names. The observed sequence ends 4 residues before the CDR3 terminus, with the missing tail filled in from the germline J gene. The chain has TRBV13-1 and TRBJ2-1, with TRBD2 identical over 11 bases. CDR3 size: 16 residues. Germline lookup yields CDR1 NSHNY and CDR2 SYGAGN. V was pared by 3 bases and J by 1 base, with 3 bases of the junction left unmatched. Incomplete CDR3 DNA: TGTGCCAGCAGTGGGGGGACTGGGGGAAACTATGCT. Protein sequence: CASSGGTGGNYA. From start to end, the CDR3 is CASSGGTGGNYAEQFF.

In this sample, this clone turned up many times. The gene names here belong to mouse. The CDR3 end is not reached by the read, which stops 4 residues before it; the germline J gene fills it in. The chain recombines TRBV13-3 with TRBJ1-1; D ambiguous. Per the germline V gene, CDR1 is NNHDY and CDR2 is SYVADS. CDR3 size: 12 residues. Trimming stripped 4 bases from V and 1 base from J, with 5 bases between. The covered CDR3 bases are TGTGCCAGCAGTCCAGGAAACACA. Translating gives CASSPGNT. The full CDR3 sequence reads CASSPGNTEVFF.

There are many counts of this clone. Gene names are the mouse ones. The CDR3 is cut off 4 residues early in the read; its end comes from the germline J gene. J is TRBJ1-2 and V is TRBV31, with D uncertain. V was cut by 1 base and J by 0 bases, with 6 bases left in between. The CDR3 totals 13 residues. The germline CDR1 and CDR2 sequences are GKSSPN and SITVG. The chain's CDR3 is CAWSPTTNSDYTF. The CDR3 bases that were read are TGTGCCTGGAGTCCGACAACAAACTCC.

This clone was seen ten or more times. Mouse gene names and germline throughout. The read halts 4 residues ahead of the CDR3 end, with the missing end drawn from the germline J gene. This chain links TRBV13-3 with TRBJ1-1; unclear D gene. Germline V CDR1 and CDR2: NNHDY, SYVADS. This CDR3 has 12 residues. CDR3 in amino acids: CASSGTPTEVFF. Incomplete CDR3 DNA: TGTGCCAGCAGTGGTACACCGACA.

In this sample, this clone is medium-sized (0.01 to 0.1%). The genes are named according to mouse. This CDR3 is CTCSRSGTGYAEQFF. CDR3 DNA, as far as it was read: TGCACCTGCAGTAGATCCGGGACTGGCTATGCT. The rearrangement links TRBV1 to TRBJ2-1; TRBD2 aligns across 8 bases. The sequence runs out 4 residues before the end of the CDR3; the remainder is reconstructed from the germline J gene. Germline trimming cut 5 bases from V and 3 bases from J; bases unmatched to any gene: 6. This CDR3 is 15 amino acids long. Germline CDR1 NSQYPW, CDR2 LRSPGD (reference sequence).

With regard to this clone: The listed genes are named as in mouse. The sequence runs out 4 residues before the end of the CDR3; the remainder is reconstructed from the germline J gene. The chain is built from TRBV13-3 and TRBJ1-2; TRBD1 is a possible D gene (6 bases). CDR3 length: 13 amino acids. V was clipped by 2 bases and J by 3 bases, with 8 bases between them. Germline CDR1 NNHDY, CDR2 SYVADS. The CDR3 bases that were read are TGTGCCAGCAGTGACAGGGGAGACTCC. Amino acid sequence: CASSDRGDS. The complete CDR3 reads CASSDRGDSDYTF.

This clone was found a few times. Mouse gene names apply. The read ends 4 residues before the CDR3 terminus; that terminus is restored from the germline J gene. This chain joins TRBV5 and TRBJ2-5; 9 bases fit TRBD2. This CDR3 contains 17 residues. The ends lost 0 bases at V and 0 bases at J; junction bases unmatched: 4. Germline V gives CDR1 LGHNA, CDR2 YNLKQL (reference sequence). The sequenced CDR3 bases are TGTGCCAGCAGCCAAGAATGGGGGGGCGCCAACCAAGAC. Amino acids: CASSQEWGGANQD. The full-length CDR3 reads as CASSQEWGGANQDTQYF.

This clone was detected only a few times. Gene names and germline match the mouse. This CDR3 is CTCSADPGGYEQYF. The CDR3 bases that were read are TGCACCTGCAGTGCAGATCCAGGGGGCTAT. The chain joins TRBV1 to TRBJ2-7, with TRBD1 matching 7 bases. The observed sequence ends 4 residues before the CDR3 terminus, with the missing tail filled in from the germline J gene. Germline lookup yields CDR1 NSQYPW and CDR2 LRSPGD (reference sequence). V lost 0 bases and J lost 3; bases outside the gene matches: 2. The CDR3 is 14 amino acids.

On this clone: Any gene name here is a mouse gene name. CDR3 bases read: TGTGCCAGCGGTGATGCAAAGGACAAA. Encoded protein: CASGDAKDK. The complete CDR3 protein is CASGDAKDKEVFF. The V and J genes are TRBV13-2 and TRBJ1-1; D is perhaps TRBD1 (5 bases). The CDR3 is cut off 4 residues early in the read; its end comes from the germline J gene. Germline CDR1 reads NNHNN; CDR2 reads SYGAGS (reference sequence). The CDR3 consists of 13 residues.

This clone was counted at least ten times. Gene names denote mouse genes. The read ends 4 residues before the CDR3 terminus; that terminus is restored from the germline J gene. This chain links TRBV31 with TRBJ2-5; possibly TRBD2 for D (6 bases). The length of the CDR3 is 14 residues. Trimming cost V 4 bases and J 0 bases, with 11 bases left between them. The germline gives CDR1 GKSSPN, CDR2 SITVG. The CDR3 DNA, read in part, is TGTGCCTGGAAGTGGGGGTTTAACCAAGAC. As protein: CAWKWGFNQD. The whole CDR3 sequence is CAWKWGFNQDTQYF.

This clone was recorded many times. Gene names and germline refer to mouse. Read coverage stops 4 residues before the CDR3 terminus; the germline J gene supplies the remainder. The chain recombines TRBV13-1 with TRBJ1-1; D is uncertain. V lost 3 bases, J lost 1 base, and 7 bases lay in between. Germline V gives CDR1 NSHNY, CDR2 SYGAGN. CDR3 length equals 13 residues. CDR3 loop: CASSVEGNTEVFF. CDR3 bases read: TGTGCCAGCAGTGTAGAGGGGAACACA.

Within the sample, this clone is medium-sized. Genes and germline come from the mouse. The DNA ends 4 residues before the CDR3 does, and the rest of the CDR3 is filled in from the germline J gene. This chain uses TRBV13-2 with TRBJ2-2, with 8 bases aligning to TRBD1. Unmatched junction bases numbered 1, after V lost 0 bases and J lost 6 bases. The CDR3 totals 14 residues. Germline V lookup: CDR1 NNHNN, CDR2 SYGAGS (reference sequence). The DNA read from the CDR3 is TGTGCCAGCGGTGATGCACAGGGGGCCGGG. Translated: CASGDAQGAG. The whole CDR3 sequence is CASGDAQGAGQLYF.

Judged by abundance, this clone is medium-sized (0.01 to 0.1%). Genes and germline come from the mouse. The read falls 4 residues short of the CDR3 end, and the missing part is taken from the germline J gene. This sequence joins TRBV5 and TRBJ2-2; 12 nucleotides agree with TRBD2. J lost 0 bases, V lost 3 bases, and 2 bases had no gene match. This CDR3 has 17 residues. CDR1 and CDR2 (germline): LGHNA, YNLKQL (reference sequence). This CDR3 is CASSHGLGGANTGQLYF. The CDR3 DNA, read in part, is TGTGCCAGCAGCCATGGACTGGGGGGGGCAAACACCGGG.

Many counts were recorded for this clone. Gene names are mouse gene names. The read comes to an end 4 residues before the CDR3 does, leaving the germline J gene to fill in the end. The chain uses TRBV1 and TRBJ2-7; D may be TRBD2 (6 bases). The CDR3 loop spans 13 amino acids. The germline V gene has CDR1 NSQYPW and CDR2 LRSPGD (reference sequence). The CDR3 bases that were read are TGCACCTGCAGTACTGGGCCCGATTAT. Translating it yields CTCSTGPDY. Given in full, the CDR3 is CTCSTGPDYEQYF.

This clone turned up a few times. Gene labels here are mouse ones. The CDR3 end lies 4 residues beyond the end of the read and is filled in from the germline J gene. The chain couples TRBV19 to TRBJ1-2; D gene unclear. The CDR3 is 13 residues long. Germline assignment: CDR1 FNHDT and CDR2 SITEND (reference sequence). V shed 1 base and J shed 0 bases, with 4 bases lying between them. The DNA read from the CDR3 is TGTGCCAGCAGTATAAACTCAAACTCC. Amino acids: CASSINSNS. The entire CDR3 protein is CASSINSNSDYTF.